This T cell receptor beta chain was captured by sequencing in a study of blood T cells in healthy people across ages (dated by TCRdb to between 2014 and 2016). In the study overall: In model experiments, template switching captured roughly one uniquely barcoded TCR beta cDNA molecule for every two T cells. The study measured age-related changes in TCR beta repertoire diversity using deep sequencing normalized with unique cDNA molecular identifiers. The donors were divided into four age groups: young (average 16 years), middle-aged (approximately 42), aged (about 60) and long-lived (about 79). To avoid experimental bias, donors of different ages were randomly spread across the sequencing lanes. The study analyzed two additional independent replicas of 1 million unique cDNA reads from the same blood draw for two donors, one aged 18 to 30 and one aged 80 or older.

Of note for this clonotype: This clone's antigen is unknown. No much larger clone exists at a distance of one base, and base qualities are not known.

Overall study results and their limits: Because the CMV infection status of the donors was unknown, age-related changes in expanded clonotypes may potentially have been confounded. A strong correlation was found between observed TCR beta diversity and the percentage of naive T cells measured by flow cytometry. As age increased, observed TCR beta diversity per million T cells dropped in a roughly linear way, and a significant reduction was already evident by age about 40. Since profiling was done on bulk unsorted PBMCs, naive and antigen-experienced compartments could not be conclusively compared. Compared with the aged group, more naive CD4+ T cells, fewer expanded clones and increased TCR diversity were shown by the long-lived group, suggesting age selection. Total diversity estimates from one million sequenced T cells were considered lower bounds and underestimates.

Systemically healthy Caucasian individuals from Russia, roughly 40 in total and aged roughly 6 to 100 years, were included as donors. Each donor gave ten milliliters of peripheral blood, collected into EDTA-treated Vacutainer tubes. Ficoll-Paque density-gradient centrifugation was used to isolate PBMCs, with at least 7 million per sample. Trizol reagent was used to extract total RNA from the PBMCs, yielding at least 6 micrograms per sample. The percentages of naive CD45RAhigh/CD27high T cells were determined by flow cytometry on a PBMC aliquot from every donor. V is shortened by 3 bases, J by 4 bases, and the region joining them spans 9 bases. There are 13 amino acids in the CDR3, from cysteine to phenylalanine inclusive. Of the read, only the CDR3 DNA is kept; its 39 bases are in frame from base 1. CDR1 and CDR2 are drawn from the germline V gene: MGHDK, SYGVNS. Library preparation was by 5' RACE. TCRdb lists the instrument as Illumina HiSeq 2500. A second PCR of about 7 to 12 cycles was run with a J-beta primer mix and a sample-barcoded 5' primer. A unique molecular identifier was introduced onto each TCR beta cDNA molecule by a template-switch 5' adaptor carrying 12 random nucleotides. At least 2.5 million CDR3-containing paired-end reads were obtained from each sample. First-strand cDNA was synthesized from all RNA with the Mint cDNA synthesis kit, primed by a TRBC-specific oligonucleotide. After uracil-DNA glycosylase treatment, a first 18-cycle PCR used universal primers M1SS and BC2_uni_R on all cDNA. In the source study's methods: For normalization, 1 million high-quality reads were randomly selected from each sample, with every read carrying a distinct molecular identifier. Instead of being binned into consensus sequences, reads with shared molecular identifiers were discarded. MiTCR, with a Q25 quality threshold and the strictest error-elimination algorithm, was used for CDR3 identification, clonotype clustering and error correction. A nonparametric unseen species model using Euler transformation provided a lower-bound estimate of total TCR beta diversity. The public sequencing data were trimmed at Q25 with fastp and processed into clonotypes with MiXCR by TCRdb, which kept only in-frame beta chains. Identical CDR3 protein sequences are pooled into one entry, listed with their most common genes and DNA. These V and J calls originate from TCRdb's pipeline instead of the authors' own analysis. In all, the sample holds 1 million to 1.2 million distinct CDR3 sequences, and about two fifths of those were seen once. The top ten clonotypes cover less than 15% of the sample.

Sequences were obtained from blood. Here the chain combines TRBV25-1 and TRBJ1-2, with the D segment identity uncertain. The sequence derives from a man aged 18 to 35 in good health. This receptor carries the CDR3 CASSEAQVYGYTF. The nucleotide sequence is TGTGCCAGCAGTGAGGCGCAGGTCTATGGCTACACCTTC.